The 19 T cell receptor beta chains below come from one sample, sequenced in a study of cytotoxic CD8 clonotypes in ibrutinib-treated CLL. Some clones are missing from TCRdb's copy, which holds only in-frame ones; the method was immunoSEQ multiplex PCR. The profile shows around 40,000 clones, roughly two thirds of them singletons. This specimen was PBMCs, taken at disease progression, from a patient treated with ibrutinib. The receptors here all came from a human donor with chronic lymphocytic leukemia.

V is TRBV29-1 and J is TRBJ2-5; no firm D call. Trimming removed 5 bases from V and 1 base from J, with 5 bases in between. This CDR3 comprises 11 residues. Looked up from germline, CDR1 is SQVTM and CDR2 is ANQGSEA. CDR3 nucleotides: TGCAGCGTTAGGCCCCAAGAGACCCAGTACTTC. It is translated as CSVRPQETQYF.

The chain uses TRBV19 and TRBJ2-7; TRBD1 matches at 9 bases. The length of the CDR3 is 15 residues. V dropped 5 bases and J dropped 4; count of bases not matched to a gene: 9. From germline, CDR1 is LNHDA and CDR2 SQIVND (reference sequence). CDR3 protein: CASSAPGTGRYEQYF. The CDR3 nucleotides are TGTGCCAGTAGTGCCCCCGGGACAGGGCGGTACGAGCAGTACTTC.

The V gene is TRBV10-3, the J gene TRBJ2-7, with 10 bases identical to TRBD2. The CDR3 has 15 amino acids. V dropped 0 bases and J dropped 5; count of bases not matched to a gene: 4. Germline CDR1 is ENHRY and CDR2 is SYGVKD. CDR3 DNA: TGTGCCATCAGTGAGTCGGCTAGCGGGGGCAACGAGCAGTACTTC. As protein: CAISESASGGNEQYF.

V is TRBV9 and J is TRBJ2-3; 7 bases are a match to TRBD2. Germline CDR1 and CDR2: SGDLS and YYNGEE. This CDR3 is 14 amino acids long. Unmatched junction bases numbered 3, after V lost 4 bases and J lost 1 base. CDR3 in amino acids: CASSPRGGTDTQYF. The CDR3 DNA sequence: TGTGCCAGCAGCCCCCGGGGGGGCACAGATACGCAGTATTTT.

The sample holds one count of this clone. The chain couples TRBV7-9 to TRBJ2-7; 11 nucleotides agree with TRBD2. The V and J ends lost 3 bases and 4 bases, in that order; junction bases with no gene match: 11. This CDR3 region has 17 residues. In germline, CDR1 is SEHNR, CDR2 FQNEAQ (reference sequence). CDR3 in amino acids: CASSFEGTSGGGYEQYF. CDR3 DNA: TGTGCCAGCAGCTTCGAAGGGACTAGCGGCGGTGGGTACGAGCAGTACTTC.

The chain carries TRBV5-1 and TRBJ2-3; 10 bases fit TRBD2. V shed 4 bases and J 2 bases; nucleotides not matched to a gene: 4. Germline V gives CDR1 SGHRS, CDR2 YFSETQ. This CDR3 contains 15 residues. The CDR3, as DNA: TGCGCCAGCAGCCCTCTAGCGGGGGACACAGATACGCAGTATTTT. The encoded protein is CASSPLAGDTDTQYF.

The chain recombines TRBV5-1 with TRBJ1-4; TRBD1 is a possible D gene (5 bases). V lost 6 bases, J lost 0 bases, and 9 bases lay in between. The germline gives CDR1 SGHRS, CDR2 YFSETQ. The CDR3 sequence is 14 residues long. The CDR3 DNA follows: TGCGCCAGCAACGCAGGGTCAACTAATGAAAAACTGTTTTTT. Translation gives CASNAGSTNEKLFF.

This clone is categorized as medium-sized. The V call is TRBV6-4, the J call TRBJ2-2; D gene uncertain. Trimming pared 2 bases from V and 0 bases from J, leaving 7 bases between. This CDR3 region has 15 residues. The germline gives CDR1 MRHNA, CDR2 SNTAGT. CDR3 residues: CASSDSLTNTGELFF. CDR3 in DNA: TGTGCCAGCAGTGACAGCCTAACGAACACCGGGGAGCTGTTTTTT.

The rearrangement joins TRBV4-1 to TRBJ1-5; TRBD1 aligns across 7 bases. Germline values: CDR1 MGHRA, CDR2 YSYEKL. This CDR3 spans 16 amino acids. Trimming at V came to 1 base and at J to 2 bases, leaving 5 bases not matched to a gene. DNA of the CDR3: TGCGCCAGCAGCCAAGCTTCCGGACAGGGCAATCAGCCCCAGCATTTT. The encoded protein is CASSQASGQGNQPQHF.

This sequence joins TRBV7-8 and TRBJ1-2; 10 nucleotides match TRBD1. Losses at the gene ends were 1 base for V and 2 bases for J; bases not matched to a gene: 10. The germline V gene has CDR1 SGHVS and CDR2 FQNEAQ. CDR3 length: 18 residues. CDR3 bases: TGTGCCAGCAGCTTAGGAGGCGGACAGGGGGTTGGAAACTATGGCTACACCTTC. Translating gives CASSLGGGQGVGNYGYTF. Complete variable domain (other parts from reference TRBV7-8 and TRBJ1-2): GAGVSQSPRYKVAKRGQDVALRCDPISGHVSLFWYQQALGQGPEFLTYFQNEAQLDKSGLPSDRFFAERPEGSVSTLKIQRTQQEDSAVYLCASSLGGGQGVGNYGYTFGSGTRLTVV.

V and J are TRBV11-2 and TRBJ1-4, with D hard to call. V was trimmed by 5 bases and J by 2 bases, leaving 18 bases between them. This CDR3 has 17 amino acids. The V gene's germline CDR1 is SGHAT and CDR2 FQNNGV. The CDR3 bases are TGTGCCAGCAGCGGCCTAATAAATCTTAGGACTAATGAAAAACTGTTTTTT. As protein: CASSGLINLRTNEKLFF.

The chain is built from TRBV2 and TRBJ2-2, with 9 bases fitting TRBD1. CDR1 is SNHLY and CDR2 is FYNNEI in the germline V gene. The junction had 7 bases not matched to a gene; V was cut back by 6 bases and J by 5 bases. This CDR3 spans 15 amino acids. The CDR3 loop is CASRTGGPGTGELFF. The CDR3 coding sequence is TGTGCCAGCAGGACAGGGGGTCCCGGAACCGGGGAGCTGTTTTTT.

DNA of the CDR3: TGTGCCAGCAGTGAGGGGTATACGCAGTATTTT. Protein sequence: CASSEGYTQYF. The chain employs TRBV6-4 and TRBJ2-3; the D is unclear. The V gene lost 3 bases and the J gene lost 7 bases, with 5 bases spanning the gap. Germline values: CDR1 MRHNA, CDR2 SNTAGT. The CDR3 sequence is 11 residues long.

CDR3 coding DNA: TGCGCCAGCAGCCAAGATCGGACGCCTAGGGGGAACACTGAAGCTTTCTTT. Residues: CASSQDRTPRGNTEAFF. The chain joins TRBV4-1 to TRBJ1-1; perhaps TRBD1 as D (5 bases). Germline CDR1 is MGHRA and CDR2 is YSYEKL. This CDR3 is 17 amino acids long. Between the trimmed V and J ends, which lost 0 bases and 1 base, there was a span of 15 bases.

This chain links TRBV6-6 with TRBJ1-1, with 8 bases identical to TRBD1. V lost 6 bases to trimming and J lost 1 base; unmatched junction nucleotides: 10. This CDR3 contains 16 residues. CDR1 is MNHNY and CDR2 is SVGAGI in the germline V gene (reference sequence). The CDR3 coding sequence is TGTGCCAGCAGGGGGATCAGGGGGCCCGCGAACACTGAAGCTTTCTTT. This sequence encodes CASRGIRGPANTEAFF.

The chain links TRBV7-9 to TRBJ2-7; D tentatively fits TRBD1 or TRBD2 (5 bases each). The germline CDR1 and CDR2 sequences are SEHNR and FQNEAQ (reference sequence). The V end was cut by 4 bases, the J end by 0 bases, with 13 bases between. CDR3 length: 15 amino acids. The CDR3 region has the DNA TGTGCCAGCAGCTCCGGGACGGGTTACTCCTACGAGCAGTACTTC. As protein: CASSSGTGYSYEQYF.

The CDR3 DNA follows: TGTGCCAGCAGCATATTACCCAGTCAGCCCCAGCATTTT. Amino acids: CASSILPSQPQHF. The chain couples TRBV27 to TRBJ1-5; D not certain. This CDR3 contains 13 residues. Germline lookup yields CDR1 MNHEY and CDR2 SMNVEV (reference sequence). V was shortened by 6 bases and J by 6 bases, with 12 bases between the two germline ends.

The CDR3 DNA reads as TGCAGCGTTGGCGGACGGACGGGGGACACCATATATTTT. It encodes CSVGGRTGDTIYF. The rearrangement joins TRBV29-1 to TRBJ1-3, with a possible D match to TRBD1 (5 bases). The V gene lost 4 bases and the J gene lost 8 bases, with 15 bases spanning the gap. CDR3 length equals 13 residues. From germline, CDR1 is SQVTM and CDR2 ANQGSEA.

V and J are TRBV29-1 and TRBJ2-5; D is perhaps TRBD2 (5 bases). The germline V gene has CDR1 SQVTM and CDR2 ANQGSEA. The V end was cut by 3 bases, the J end by 5 bases, with 13 bases between. The CDR3 spans 13 residues. CDR3 in amino acids: CSVEVGGTETQYF. CDR3 coding DNA: TGCAGCGTTGAGGTCGGAGGTACGGAGACCCAGTACTTC. The variable domain in full, with the rest retrieved from reference TRBV29-1 and TRBJ2-5, is SAVISQKPSRDICQRGTSLTIQCQVDSQVTMMFWYRQQPGQSLTLIATANQGSEATYESGFVIDKFPISRPNLTFSTLTVSNMSPEDSSIYLCSVEVGGTETQYFGPGTRLLVL.